Below, 32 T cell receptor beta chains from the same sample are listed, as sequenced in a study of tumor-infiltrating lymphocytes in glioblastoma multiforme. TCRB libraries came from RNA via three nested multiplex PCR rounds. MiXCR, applied by TCRdb to the multiplex PCR reads, yields one record per CDR3 protein. The table shows more than 10,000 distinct CDR3 sequences, with about 65% occurring only once. Source material: brain tumor tissue. The receptors originated from a male donor with glioblastoma.

A word on this clonotype: An end of the junction does not agree with germline; a read error may underlie this. This chain connects TRBV4-1 to TRBJ2-7, with D hard to call. This CDR3 contains 15 residues. In germline, CDR1 is MGHRA, CDR2 YSYEKL. CDR3 DNA: TGCGCCAGCAGCCAGGACCTGATGGGGTCTCCCGAGGAGTACTTC. Translating gives CASSQDLMGSPEEYF.

This clonotype appeared a single time. The chain has TRBV11-3 and TRBJ2-1, with 12 bases identical to TRBD2. The ends lost 4 bases at V and 4 bases at J; junction bases unmatched: 5. The CDR3 loop spans 16 amino acids. Looked up from germline, CDR1 is SGHNT and CDR2 is YENEEA. CDR3 DNA sequence: TGTGCCAGCAGCTCAGGACTAGCGGGGCCATACAATGAGCAGTTCTTC. Its protein product is CASSSGLAGPYNEQFF.

The chain recombines TRBV29-1 with TRBJ2-7, with D maybe TRBD2 (5 bases). The assigned J gene may be wrong: the sequence end matches TRBJ2-1 better. Per the germline V gene, CDR1 is SQVTM and CDR2 is ANQGSEA. The CDR3 is 13 amino acids. The CDR3 bases are TGCAGCGTCCAAATTAGCGACTCCTGCGAGCAGTTCTTC. Protein product: CSVQISDSCEQFF.

The V gene is TRBV4-2, the J gene TRBJ2-1; 7 bases agree with TRBD2. Germline V gene sequence: CDR1 LGHNA, CDR2 YNFKEQ. V lost 0 bases to trimming and J lost 4 bases; unmatched junction nucleotides: 9. This CDR3 comprises 17 residues. The CDR3 region is CASSQDRGTSAYNEQFF. CDR3 nucleotide sequence: TGTGCCAGCAGCCAAGATCGGGGCACTAGCGCTTACAATGAGCAGTTCTTC.

The J gene is TRBJ1-4, the V gene TRBV12-3 or TRBV12-4, with unresolved D. The germline V and J ends were trimmed by 2 bases and 1 base, with 5 bases remaining between them. The CDR3 runs 14 residues. The chain's CDR3 is CASSLRETNEKLFF. CDR3 nucleotide sequence: TGTGCCAGCAGTTTAAGGGAAACTAATGAAAAACTGTTTTTT.

The chain recombines TRBV5-5 with TRBJ2-7; 9 bases line up with TRBD2. The CDR3 sequence is 16 residues long. Unmatched junction bases numbered 9, after V lost 0 bases and J lost 5 bases. Germline lookup yields CDR1 SGHKS and CDR2 YYEKEE (reference sequence). CDR3 in amino acids: CASSLEWSGRSNEQYF. The CDR3 DNA is TGTGCCAGCAGCTTGGAATGGAGCGGGAGGAGTAACGAGCAGTACTTC.

This clonotype was counted a few times. At one end the junction does not follow the germline gene, possibly because of a read error. This chain joins TRBV20-1 and TRBJ2-5; TRBD2 agrees at 8 bases. The CDR3 is 15 amino acids. CDR1 and CDR2 from the germline V gene are DFQATT and SNEGSKA (reference sequence). The CDR3 nucleotides are TGCAATGCTAGCCCCCCTAGCGGGTACCAAGAGACCCAATACTTC. This codes for CNASPPSGYQETQYF.

For this clonotype: This CDR3 fails to terminate in the conserved phenylalanine or tryptophan, so it likely reflects a read error. The V gene is TRBV7-9, the J gene TRBJ2-1; D possibly corresponds to TRBD2 (6 bases). The germline V gene has CDR1 SEHNR and CDR2 FQNEAQ (reference sequence). Trimming left V 6 bases short and J 0 bases short, with 24 bases between. CDR3 size: 19 residues. The DNA for the CDR3 is TGTGCCAGCAGGCAAACTAGCTGGAGGAATATTAGCTCCTACAATGAGCAGTTCCTC. Its protein product is CASRQTSWRNISSYNEQFL.

The CDR3 bases are TGCGCCAGCAGTGAGACTGGGGCCAACGTCCTGACTTTC. Its protein product is CASSETGANVLTF. This chain joins TRBV10-1 and TRBJ2-6; D gene ambiguous. Germline V gene lookup returns CDR1 WNHNN and CDR2 SYGVQD (reference sequence). The CDR3 loop spans 13 amino acids. V lost 2 bases, J lost 2 bases, and 1 base lay in between.

This clonotype came up a few times. Relative to the germline gene, one junction end is altered; a read error may explain this. This rearrangement joins TRBV20-1 to TRBJ2-1; the D is unclear. The CDR3 contains 15 residues. Per the germline V gene, CDR1 is DFQATT and CDR2 is SNEGSKA (reference sequence). This chain's CDR3 is CSARISVSSYSEQFF. CDR3 bases: TGCAGTGCTAGAATCTCGGTTAGCTCCTACAGTGAGCAGTTCTTC.

This clonotype showed up many times. The chain joins TRBV11-2 to TRBJ2-1, with a tentative D call TRBD1 (6 bases). This CDR3 is 12 amino acids long. V shed 8 bases and J shed 7 bases, with 12 bases lying between them. The germline gives CDR1 SGHAT, CDR2 FQNNGV. CDR3 sequence (DNA): TGTGCCAGCTTAGATAGGGGGAATGAGCAGTTCTTC. Its protein product is CASLDRGNEQFF.

This rearrangement joins TRBV28 to TRBJ2-7, with D possibly being TRBD1 (6 bases). Trimming left V 8 bases short and J 0 bases short, with 17 bases between. The germline V gene encodes CDR1 MDHEN and CDR2 SYDVKM. The CDR3 length is 15 residues. The CDR3 protein is CASGGQFPFSYEQYF. The DNA of the CDR3 is TGTGCCAGCGGCGGACAGTTTCCATTCTCCTACGAGCAGTACTTC.

The table lists this clonotype with many counts. The gene calls are TRBV28 and TRBJ2-1; a weak D match, TRBD2 (6 bases). V was pared by 4 bases and J by 4 bases, with 17 bases between. Germline V lookup: CDR1 MDHEN, CDR2 SYDVKM. This CDR3 spans 16 amino acids. The CDR3 region is CASSSSGTLIYNEQFF. CDR3 in DNA: TGTGCCAGCAGTTCTTCCGGGACTTTGATATACAATGAGCAGTTCTTC.

As to this clonotype: Likely a read error: the CDR3 ends without its conserved phenylalanine or tryptophan. The DNA is omitted, as the CDR3 cannot be located on it reliably, and the CDR3 follows TCRdb's listing. The V and J genes are TRBV6-4 and TRBJ2-7; the DNA was not used to check the table's D call, TRBD1. Looked up from germline, CDR1 is MRHNA and CDR2 is SNTAGT. The CDR3 contains 15 residues when both ends are counted. CDR3 region: CASSGCETGVHEQYL.

Notes on this clonotype: The junction and the germline gene differ at one end; a read error may be behind it. The J gene is TRBJ2-1, the V gene TRBV20-1; either TRBD1 or TRBD2 may fit D (8 bases each). This CDR3 spans 17 amino acids. Per germline, CDR1 DFQATT and CDR2 SNEGSKA (reference sequence). CDR3 region: CSAKGTGRASGYNEQFF. In DNA form, the CDR3 reads TGCAGTGCTAAAGGGACAGGACGGGCTAGCGGGTACAATGAACAGTTCTTC.

The sample holds one count of this clonotype. The genes are TRBV10-2 and TRBJ2-3; D may be TRBD1 or TRBD2 (5 bases each). The germline V and J ends were trimmed by 2 bases and 11 bases, with 20 bases remaining between them. The CDR3 consists of 15 residues. Per germline, CDR1 WSHSY and CDR2 SAAADI. CDR3: CASSEAGAGANMQYF. As DNA, the CDR3 is TGCGCCAGCAGTGAGGCAGGAGCCGGGGCAAATATGCAGTATTTT.

The J gene is TRBJ2-1, the V gene TRBV20-1, with 13 bases aligning to TRBD2. The ends lost 6 bases at V and 13 bases at J; junction bases unmatched: 18. The V gene's germline CDR1 is DFQATT and CDR2 SNEGSKA (reference sequence). This CDR3 is built from 16 residues. DNA for the CDR3: TGCAGTGCGAGTCGACCGGGACTAGCGGGAATGAAAGAACAGTTCTTC. Residues: CSASRPGLAGMKEQFF.

The V call is TRBV6-1, the J call TRBJ2-1; TRBD2 matches at 8 bases. This CDR3 has 15 amino acids. The germline V gene encodes CDR1 MNHNS and CDR2 SASEGT. V gave up 6 bases and J gave up 5 bases; unmatched junction bases: 9. The chain's CDR3 is CASRQTSGGHNEQFF. In DNA, the CDR3 is TGTGCCAGCAGACAAACCAGCGGGGGTCACAATGAGCAGTTCTTC.

This clonotype was seen more than once but under ten times. The chain employs TRBV12-3 or TRBV12-4 and TRBJ2-5; D possibly corresponds to TRBD1 (5 bases). V was clipped by 5 bases and J by 4 bases, with 11 bases between them. CDR3 length: 13 residues. The CDR3 nucleotides read TGTGCCAGCAGTGTCCAGGGTGGAGAGACCCAGTACTTC. Its protein product is CASSVQGGETQYF.

This clonotype was observed a handful of times. This clone may be a read error of a much larger clone one base away. J is TRBJ2-3 and V is TRBV11-2, with no clear D. Germline-derived CDR1 and CDR2 are SGHAT and FQNNGV. With 5 bases removed from V and 2 bases from J, the gap between germline ends came to 2 bases. This CDR3 contains 11 residues. CDR3 bases: TGTGCCAGCAGCCACACAGATACGCAGTATTTT. This encodes CASSHTDTQYF.

The chain has TRBV10-2 and TRBJ2-7; D unresolved. The CDR3 consists of 11 residues. Germline assignment: CDR1 WSHSY and CDR2 SAAADI. V was cut by 5 bases and J by 2 bases, with 4 bases left in between. CDR3 DNA sequence: TGCGCCAGCAGTACCCCCTACGAGCAGTACTTC. Its translation is CASSTPYEQYF.

J is TRBJ2-1 and V is TRBV2; D gene uncertain. CDR1 is SNHLY, CDR2 FYNNEI, per germline. The ends were cut back, 4 bases at V and 9 bases at J, with 10 bases in the middle. The CDR3 sequence is 12 residues long. For the CDR3, the DNA is TGTGCCAGCAGTGTCCGAATGGGTGAGCAGTTCTTC. This codes for CASSVRMGEQFF.

As concerns this clonotype: Without the conserved terminal phenylalanine or tryptophan, this CDR3 likely stems from a read error. The genes are TRBV29-1 and TRBJ2-7; 7 nucleotides agree with TRBD1. Unmatched junction bases numbered 10, after V lost 5 bases and J lost 3 bases. Germline lookup yields CDR1 SQVTM and CDR2 ANQGSEA. CDR3 length equals 14 residues. This CDR3 reads CSVQGTEELYEQYY. The CDR3 DNA reads TGCAGCGTTCAAGGGACAGAGGAGCTCTACGAGCAGTACTAC.

This chain joins TRBV11-2 and TRBJ2-7; either TRBD1 or TRBD2 may supply D (5 bases each). The V gene's germline CDR1 is SGHAT and CDR2 FQNNGV. Trimming removed 4 bases from V and 0 bases from J, with 13 bases in between. The CDR3 runs 15 residues. Here the CDR3 DNA reads TGTGCCAGCAGCTCCTTTGAGGGGCACTCCTACGAGCAGTACTTC. This gives the protein CASSSFEGHSYEQYF.

This clonotype occurred a few times. The genes are TRBV20-1 and TRBJ1-4, with a weak D call TRBD1 (5 bases). The germline V and J ends were trimmed by 1 base and 8 bases, with 14 bases remaining between them. Germline values: CDR1 DFQATT, CDR2 SNEGSKA (reference sequence). This CDR3 comprises 14 residues. This CDR3 reads CSARGGREGEKLFF. The CDR3 DNA sequence: TGCAGTGCTAGAGGGGGCAGGGAAGGCGAAAAACTGTTTTTT.

This clonotype was observed at least ten times. The gene calls are TRBV30 and TRBJ1-5; 7 nucleotides line up with TRBD1. The ends lost 2 bases at V and 4 bases at J; junction bases unmatched: 11. The germline CDR1 and CDR2 sequences are GTSNPN and SVGIG (reference sequence). This CDR3 contains 16 residues. CDR3 loop: CAWSLGGTLKNQPQHF. The DNA of the CDR3 is TGTGCCTGGAGTCTAGGGGGCACCCTAAAAAATCAGCCCCAGCATTTT.

A remark on this clonotype: Given a much more abundant clone one base away, this may be a read error. This chain uses TRBV18 with TRBJ1-5, with D perhaps TRBD1 (6 bases). V lost 3 bases to trimming and J lost 8 bases, with 14 bases between them. The germline V gene encodes CDR1 KGHSH and CDR2 LQKENI. The CDR3 loop spans 14 amino acids. Written as DNA, the CDR3 is TGTGCCAGCTCACCTCAGGGGAGAAAGGAGCCCCAGCATTTT. Amino acid sequence: CASSPQGRKEPQHF. The complete variable domain, with remaining parts taken from reference TRBV18 and TRBJ1-5, reads NAGVMQNPRHLVRRRGQEARLRCSPMKGHSHVYWYRQLPEEGLKFMVYLQKENIIDESGMPKERFSAEFPKEGPSILRIQQVVRGDSAAYFCASSPQGRKEPQHFGDGTRLSIL.

The CDR3 DNA is TGTGCCAGCAGTTTAGGGGTCCAAGAGACCCAGTACTTC. Translated, it gives CASSLGVQETQYF. This chain joins TRBV6-5 and TRBJ2-5; possibly TRBD1 for D (5 bases). This CDR3 is built from 13 residues. Trimming left V 4 bases short and J 1 base short, with 7 bases between. Germline values: CDR1 MNHEY, CDR2 SVGAGI.

This clonotype appeared many times. V is TRBV5-1 and J is TRBJ2-7, with 10 positions matching TRBD2. Germline V CDR1 and CDR2: SGHRS, YFSETQ. With 2 bases clipped from V and 7 bases from J, the junction kept 9 bases outside the gene matches. This CDR3 contains 15 residues. The CDR3 DNA sequence: TGCGCCAGCAGCTTCTCGGGCCTAGCGGGAGATGAGCAGTACTTC. Protein: CASSFSGLAGDEQYF.

Details on this clonotype: A much more abundant neighbour one base away suggests this may be a read error. This chain uses TRBV7-9 with TRBJ2-1; TRBD2 matches 9 bases. V lost 2 bases and J lost 8; bases outside the gene matches: 10. The CDR3 consists of 16 residues. CDR1 SEHNR and CDR2 FQNEAQ come from the germline V gene (reference sequence). Here the CDR3 reads CASSLRVAGDLDEQFF. CDR3 sequence (DNA): TGTGCCAGCAGCTTAAGGGTAGCGGGAGACTTAGATGAGCAGTTCTTC.

This chain joins TRBV20-1 and TRBJ2-5; D is possibly TRBD1 (5 bases). The CDR3 has 15 amino acids. V shed 0 bases and J shed 4 bases, with 15 bases lying between them. CDR1 is DFQATT, CDR2 SNEGSKA, per germline (reference sequence). The CDR3 DNA reads TGCAGTGCTAGAGACACAGGCCAGATTGGAGAGACCCAGTACTTC. Translating gives CSARDTGQIGETQYF.

As for this clonotype: Likely a read error: the CDR3 ends without its conserved phenylalanine or tryptophan. The limits of the CDR3 on the DNA are not certain, so only TCRdb's listed CDR3 is given. V usage is TRBV7-8 and J usage is TRBJ2-1; the D segment call TRBD2 is taken from the table without a DNA check. Inclusive of both ends, the CDR3 amounts to 15 amino acids. Germline V lookup: CDR1 SGHVS, CDR2 FQNEAQ. CDR3 residues: CASSLWKGLKYEQLS.